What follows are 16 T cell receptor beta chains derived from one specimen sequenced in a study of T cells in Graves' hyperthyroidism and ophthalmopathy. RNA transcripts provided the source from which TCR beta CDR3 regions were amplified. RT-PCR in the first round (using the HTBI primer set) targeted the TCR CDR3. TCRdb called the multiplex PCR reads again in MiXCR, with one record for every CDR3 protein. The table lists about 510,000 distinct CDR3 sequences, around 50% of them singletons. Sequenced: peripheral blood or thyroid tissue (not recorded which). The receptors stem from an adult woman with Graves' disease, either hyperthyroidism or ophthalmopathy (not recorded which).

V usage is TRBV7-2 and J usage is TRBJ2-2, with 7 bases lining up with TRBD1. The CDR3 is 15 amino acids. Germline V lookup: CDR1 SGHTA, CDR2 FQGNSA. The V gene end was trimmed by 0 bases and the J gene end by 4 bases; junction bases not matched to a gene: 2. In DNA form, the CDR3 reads TGTGCCAGCAGCTTAGCGACAGGGATCACCGGGGAGCTGTTTTTT. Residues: CASSLATGITGELFF.

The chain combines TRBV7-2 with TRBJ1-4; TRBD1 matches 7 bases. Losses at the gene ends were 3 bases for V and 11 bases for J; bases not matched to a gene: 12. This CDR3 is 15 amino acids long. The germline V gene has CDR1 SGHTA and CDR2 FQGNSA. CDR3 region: CASSLRQGDLGKLFF. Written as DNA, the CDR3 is TGTGCCAGCAGCTTGAGACAGGGCGACCTTGGGAAACTGTTTTTT.

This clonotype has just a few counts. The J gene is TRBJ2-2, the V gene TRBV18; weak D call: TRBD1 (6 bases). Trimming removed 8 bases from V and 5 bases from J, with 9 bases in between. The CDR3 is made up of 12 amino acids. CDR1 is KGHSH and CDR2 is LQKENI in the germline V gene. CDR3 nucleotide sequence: TGTGCCAGCCCAGACAGGACCGGGGAGCTGTTTTTT. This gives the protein CASPDRTGELFF.

The CDR3 loop reads CSATGVGETQYF. The CDR3 DNA follows: TGCAGCGCTACAGGGGTCGGGGAGACCCAGTACTTC. This sequence joins TRBV29-1 and TRBJ2-5; 7 positions match TRBD1. V gave up 7 bases and J gave up 5 bases; unmatched junction bases: 7. Germline V gene lookup returns CDR1 SQVTM and CDR2 ANQGSEA. The CDR3 has 12 residues.

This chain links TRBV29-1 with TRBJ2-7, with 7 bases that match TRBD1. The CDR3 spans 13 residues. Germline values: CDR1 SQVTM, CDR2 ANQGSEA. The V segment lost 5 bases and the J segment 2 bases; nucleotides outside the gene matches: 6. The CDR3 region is CSVTGTVTYEQYF. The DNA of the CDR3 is TGCAGCGTTACCGGGACAGTGACCTACGAGCAGTACTTC.

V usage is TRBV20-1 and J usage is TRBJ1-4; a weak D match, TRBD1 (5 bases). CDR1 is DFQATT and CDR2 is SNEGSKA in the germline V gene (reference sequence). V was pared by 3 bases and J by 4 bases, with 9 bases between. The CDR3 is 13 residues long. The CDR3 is CSASGTYNEKLFF. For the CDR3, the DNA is TGCAGTGCTAGCGGGACCTATAATGAAAAACTGTTTTTT.

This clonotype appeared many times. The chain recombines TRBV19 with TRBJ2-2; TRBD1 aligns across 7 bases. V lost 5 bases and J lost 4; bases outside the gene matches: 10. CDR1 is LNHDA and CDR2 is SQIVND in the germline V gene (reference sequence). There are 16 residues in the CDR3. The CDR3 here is CASSPPETGSTGELFF. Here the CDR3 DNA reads TGTGCCAGTAGTCCCCCCGAGACAGGGAGCACCGGGGAGCTGTTTTTT.

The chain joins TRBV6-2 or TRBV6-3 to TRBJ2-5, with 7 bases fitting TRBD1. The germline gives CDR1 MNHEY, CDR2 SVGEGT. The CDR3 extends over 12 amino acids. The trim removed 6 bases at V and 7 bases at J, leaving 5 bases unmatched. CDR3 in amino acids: CASRDPGGTQYF. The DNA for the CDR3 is TGTGCCAGCAGGGACCCAGGGGGGACCCAGTACTTC.

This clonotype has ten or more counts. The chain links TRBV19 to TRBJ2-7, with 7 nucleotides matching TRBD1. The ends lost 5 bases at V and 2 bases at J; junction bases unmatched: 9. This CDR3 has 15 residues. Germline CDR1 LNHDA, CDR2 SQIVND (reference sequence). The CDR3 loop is CASSLRDSKPYEQYF. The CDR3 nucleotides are TGTGCCAGTAGTCTAAGGGACAGCAAACCCTACGAGCAGTACTTC.

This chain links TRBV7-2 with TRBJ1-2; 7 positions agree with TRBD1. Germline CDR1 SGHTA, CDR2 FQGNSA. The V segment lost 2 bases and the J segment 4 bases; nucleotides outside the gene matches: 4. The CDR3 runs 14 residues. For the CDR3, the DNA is TGTGCCAGCAGCTTAAACCGGGACAGCTATGGCTACACCTTC. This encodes CASSLNRDSYGYTF.

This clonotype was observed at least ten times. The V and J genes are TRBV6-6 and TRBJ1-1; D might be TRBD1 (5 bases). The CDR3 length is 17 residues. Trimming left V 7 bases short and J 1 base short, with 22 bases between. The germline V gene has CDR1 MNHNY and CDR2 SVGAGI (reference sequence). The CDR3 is CASTHGGLLDGNTEAFF. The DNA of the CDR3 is TGTGCCAGCACCCACGGGGGTCTCCTGGATGGGAACACTGAAGCTTTCTTT.

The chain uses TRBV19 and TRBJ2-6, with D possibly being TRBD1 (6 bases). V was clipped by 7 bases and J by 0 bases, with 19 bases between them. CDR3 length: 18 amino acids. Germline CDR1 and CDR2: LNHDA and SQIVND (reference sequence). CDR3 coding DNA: TGTGCCAGTACCCCTTGGGACACCGTCTACTCTGGGGCCAACGTCCTGACTTTC. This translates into CASTPWDTVYSGANVLTF.

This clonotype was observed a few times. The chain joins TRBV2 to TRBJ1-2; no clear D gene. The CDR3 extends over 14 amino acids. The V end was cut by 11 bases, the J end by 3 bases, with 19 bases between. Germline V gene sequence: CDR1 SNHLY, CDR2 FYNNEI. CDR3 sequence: CALQSGRADYGYTF. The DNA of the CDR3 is TGTGCCCTACAGAGCGGGAGGGCTGACTATGGCTACACCTTC. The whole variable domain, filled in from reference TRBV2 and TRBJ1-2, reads EPEVTQTPSHQVTQMGQEVILRCVPISNHLYFYWYRQILGQKVEFLVSFYNNEISEKSEIFDDQFSVERPDGSNFTLKIRSTKLEDSAMYFCALQSGRADYGYTFGSGTRLTVV.

The CDR3 nucleotides are TGTGCCAGCAGCCCACGTCGACAGGGGAACGAGCAGTACTTC. Translating gives CASSPRRQGNEQYF. V is TRBV7-9 and J is TRBJ2-7; TRBD1 matches 8 bases. The CDR3 consists of 14 residues. V shed 5 bases and J 5 bases; nucleotides not matched to a gene: 8. CDR1 SEHNR and CDR2 FQNEAQ come from the germline V gene (reference sequence).

In DNA form, the CDR3 reads TGTGCCAGCAGCTTAGCATCGAGGGATCGGTACTTC. This gives the protein CASSLASRDRYF. The rearrangement links TRBV7-9 to TRBJ2-7; tentative D call: TRBD2 (5 bases). Per the germline V gene, CDR1 is SEHNR and CDR2 is FQNEAQ (reference sequence). V was pared by 0 bases and J by 12 bases, with 12 bases between. The length of the CDR3 is 12 residues.

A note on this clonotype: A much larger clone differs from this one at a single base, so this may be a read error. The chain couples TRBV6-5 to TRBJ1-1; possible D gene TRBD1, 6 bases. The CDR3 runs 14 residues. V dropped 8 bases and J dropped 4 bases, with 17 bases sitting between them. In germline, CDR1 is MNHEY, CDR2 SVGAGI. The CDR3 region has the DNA TGTGCCAGCGGTAATACAGGGTTGGCCACTGAAGCTTTCTTT. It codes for CASGNTGLATEAFF.